The present entry profiles one T cell receptor beta chain with its context. The sample is drawn from a study of blood T cell repertoires in COVID-19. Original handling: Counts of nucleated cells, estimated from reference gene primer amplification, were obtained. Libraries were prepared by immunoSEQ multiplex PCR; TCRdb keeps only in-frame clonotypes and omits some of them. D and trimming come from the DNA, and the V and J calls and clone size come from that table. The sample holds 300,000 to 400,000 clones, 88% seen once. This clonotype was obtained from a woman aged 18-29 years who had recovered from COVID-19. The specimen was PBMCs or T cells enriched from blood (not recorded which).

CDR3 in amino acids: CSATRGIEQYF. Written as DNA, the CDR3 is TGCAGTGCTACCCGGGGGATCGAGCAGTACTTC. The rearrangement links TRBV20-1 to TRBJ2-7, with D tentatively TRBD2 (6 bases). V shed 4 bases and J shed 6 bases, with 10 bases lying between them. The V gene's germline CDR1 is DFQATT and CDR2 SNEGSKA (reference sequence). This CDR3 is 11 amino acids long.